This TCR beta chain was recovered during a study of CD8 T cells in Susac syndrome (dated by TCRdb to the late 2010s). With respect to the entire study: Of the Susac syndrome patients who were sequenced, roughly 6 had clinically active disease and roughly eight were in clinical remission. At blood withdrawal, Susac syndrome patients were therapy-naive, treated with corticosteroids (with IVIg additionally given to some), or treated with IVIg alone. The study used repertoire sequencing to test whether antigen drove CD8+ T cell activation and differentiation in Susac syndrome.

Peripheral blood CD8+ and CD4+ T cells from healthy donors, Susac syndrome patients and multiple sclerosis patients were profiled using high-throughput TCR beta sequencing. The Susac syndrome patients fulfilled recently defined diagnostic criteria for definite or probable disease. CD8+ TEMRA cells were enriched by FACS, while bulk CD8+ and CD4+ T cells were purified by magnetic negative isolation. Blood was collected in EDTA tubes and processed within 24 hours, with PBMCs isolated through density gradient centrifugation. PBMCs intended for TCR sequencing were cryopreserved in liquid nitrogen and thawed later in a water bath at 37 degrees C. The sorted or isolated CD4+, CD8+ and CD8+ TEMRA cells reached a purity of at least 90%. RNA was extracted using the RNeasy kit, and roughly 0.5 to 1 ug of the RNA was reverse transcribed with random hexamers. The immunoSEQ multiplex PCR assay, which covers 54 Vbeta and 13 Jbeta segments, was used to amplify TCR beta CDR3 regions. To correct PCR amplification bias, a synthetic template baseline was used for both primer optimization and computational correction. In the source study's methods: Reads were annotated to V, D and J genes per IMGT and analyzed with immunoSEQ Analyzer, keeping only productive sequences. To calculate clonality, Shannon entropy was normalized by log2 of the number of productive unique sequences and then subtracted from one. For each patient and control, public and private clones were evaluated within the 100 most prevalent clones. Clones were defined as Susac-specific if absent from the healthy and MS cohorts, from 1052 published viral clones and from other ImmuneACCESS disease sequences. The public reads were quality trimmed at Q25 with fastp and then assembled into clones with MiXCR by TCRdb, keeping productive beta chains. CDR3 protein duplicates are merged, each entry listing the most common genes and DNA. TCRdb, not the original authors, processed these V and J calls. For this sample the table gives about 210,000 distinct CDR3 sequences, of which 94% were detected only once. 0.15% to 0.2% of the sample lies in the top ten.

With respect to this clonotype: The target of this receptor is not known. Base-call qualities are not available, and no considerably larger clone is one nucleotide away.

The CDR3 covers 14 residues, taking in both the cysteine and the phenylalanine. Only CDR3 DNA remains: 42 bases, in frame from the first base. The CDR1 and CDR2 encoded by the germline V gene (reference sequence) are DFQATT and SNEGSKA. A distance of 11 bases separates the germline ends of V and J, which lose 0 bases and 6 bases respectively. Study-wide conclusions, independent of this receptor: In patients with Susac syndrome, the CD4+ T cell repertoire showed no detectable clonal expansion. The number of individuals in the TCR sequencing and HLA analysis was acknowledged as relatively small.

This receptor was obtained from a human donor with Susac syndrome. This chain joins TRBV20-1 to TRBJ2-2; TRBD2 is possibly the D segment (5 matching bases). Sequencing input: CD4+ T cells from PBMCs. The nucleotides are TGCAGTGCTAGAGAAACGGACTGGTCCGGGGAGCTGTTTTTT. Its protein product is CSARETDWSGELFF.